This T cell receptor beta chain appears in the sequencing data of a study of regulatory T cells in long-lasting Graves disease. Study as a whole: For a period under 3 months, newly diagnosed Graves' patients had taken antithyroid drugs. Study results and caveats: Those with persistent Graves' had less TCR diversity than newly diagnosed patients.

Arm-PCR of CDR3 regions and iRepertoire HTBI primers were the basis on which TCR beta libraries were built. One entry per CDR3 protein, called by TCRdb with MiXCR from the multiplex PCR reads. The sample shows 350,000 to 450,000 distinct CDR3 sequences, 15% of them seen only once. The sample holds a few counts of this clonotype. Its target is not known. Time point given: newly diagnosed GD, antithyroid drugs for less than 3 months. RNA from PBMCs was the source of the TCR library. The sample also formed part of further work on T cells in Graves' hyperthyroidism and ophthalmopathy. That study reports: Uncontrolled infection, other autoimmune disease, pregnancy and lactation each barred patients from inclusion.

This receptor was obtained from a woman between 40 and 55 years old with Graves disease. The sequencing here drew on peripheral blood mononuclear cells (PBMCs), taken at new diagnosis, from a patient treated with antithyroid drugs.

Here the CDR3 reads CASSSRLRGQFF. CDR3 DNA sequence: TGTGCCAGCAGCAGTAGGTTGCGTGGGCAGTTCTTC. The rearrangement joins TRBV12-3 or TRBV12-4 to TRBJ2-1; D not resolved. V was cut by 6 bases and J by 12 bases, with 15 bases left in between. The CDR3 consists of 12 residues.